The T cell receptor (beta chain) under discussion was sequenced for a study of monozygotic twins with inflammatory bowel disease. Donors each gave around 2.5 ml of blood. The quantity of total RNA per TCR library was about 3.5 ug. TCRdb reworked the 5' RACE reads into one entry per CDR3 protein, no DNA. Its listing shows approximately 100,000 distinct CDR3 sequences. The CDR3 loop spans 19 amino acids. Germline V gene data show CDR1 as SGHAT and CDR2 as FQNNGV. The receptor was isolated from a human donor with ulcerative colitis or Crohn's disease, or a healthy co-twin of an affected twin (not recorded which). The specimen was blood. The V call is TRBV11-2, the J call TRBJ2-4; TCRdb lists TRBD1, though no DNA is available to test this call. The CDR3 is CASSLVPPKTRGSKNIQYF.